Below, 17 T cell receptor beta chains from the same sample are listed, as sequenced in a study of blood T cell repertoires in COVID-19. The table came from immunoSEQ multiplex PCR; TCRdb's copy has only in-frame clones and leaves some out. The data contain about 180,000 clones, 88% of them seen just once; the ten biggest clones take up 3.5% to 4.5%. What was sequenced was peripheral blood. The receptors come from a woman aged 25 to 39 with acute or convalescent COVID-19.

This sequence joins TRBV16 and TRBJ1-6, with 7 bases matching TRBD1. From germline, CDR1 is KGHSY and CDR2 FQNENV. The CDR3 length is 16 residues. J was trimmed by 8 bases and V by 4 bases; bases with no gene match: 11. CDR3 sequence: CASSLWLTGTDSPLHF. In DNA form, the CDR3 reads TGTGCCAGCAGCCTATGGTTGACAGGGACGGATTCACCCCTCCACTTT.

The CDR3 here is CASSFGTHYEQYF. As DNA, the CDR3 is TGTGCCAGCAGCTTCGGGACACACTACGAGCAGTACTTC. This sequence joins TRBV7-9 and TRBJ2-7, with a tentative D call TRBD1 (6 bases). V gave up 3 bases and J gave up 3 bases, with 9 bases separating them. The CDR3 runs 13 residues. The germline gives CDR1 SEHNR, CDR2 FQNEAQ (reference sequence).

This clone was detected only a few times. The chain joins TRBV27 to TRBJ1-2; TRBD1 aligns across 10 bases. This CDR3 spans 15 amino acids. V was pared by 5 bases and J by 8 bases, with 11 bases of the junction left unmatched. CDR1 and CDR2 (germline): MNHEY, SMNVEV (reference sequence). For the CDR3, the DNA is TGTGCCAGCAGTGCCGGGACAGGGGCCGGCGTGGGCTACACCTTC. Translated: CASSAGTGAGVGYTF.

Here the CDR3 DNA reads TGTGCCATCAGTGAGTCGGGACAGGGGTGGAAACTGTTTTTT. Its translation is CAISESGQGWKLFF. The V and J genes are TRBV10-3 and TRBJ1-4, with 10 bases fitting TRBD1. The J segment lost 11 bases and the V segment lost 0 bases, leaving 3 bases of the junction unmatched. The CDR3 totals 14 residues. Germline assignment: CDR1 ENHRY and CDR2 SYGVKD.

This chain connects TRBV19 to TRBJ1-1, with D possibly being TRBD1 (6 bases). Germline CDR1 reads LNHDA; CDR2 reads SQIVND (reference sequence). The length of the CDR3 is 14 residues. V was clipped by 0 bases and J by 9 bases, with 14 bases between them. CDR3 loop: CASSIDPQGRQAFF. CDR3 DNA: TGTGCCAGTAGTATAGATCCACAGGGACGGCAAGCTTTCTTT.

This rearrangement joins TRBV29-1 to TRBJ2-1; D is possibly TRBD2 (6 bases). This CDR3 region has 13 residues. Per germline, CDR1 SQVTM and CDR2 ANQGSEA. V was cut by 0 bases and J by 10 bases, with 13 bases left in between. The CDR3 DNA sequence: TGCAGCGTTGAAGATTTAGGGGCGGGGGAGCAGTTCTTC. Amino acids: CSVEDLGAGEQFF.

The chain uses TRBV7-2 and TRBJ2-1; 8 bases map to TRBD2. The germline V gene has CDR1 SGHTA and CDR2 FQGNSA. The CDR3 totals 16 residues. J was trimmed by 4 bases and V by 6 bases; bases with no gene match: 11. The CDR3, as DNA: TGTGCCAGCAGAGGACCGGGACTAGATTCTTACAATGAGCAGTTCTTC. Protein product: CASRGPGLDSYNEQFF.

The gene calls are TRBV6-5 and TRBJ2-5; no reliable D call. The length of the CDR3 is 14 residues. Trimming pared 0 bases from V and 3 bases from J, leaving 8 bases between. The V gene's germline CDR1 is MNHEY and CDR2 SVGAGI. CDR3 protein: CASSYSEAKETQYF. The CDR3 DNA sequence: TGTGCCAGCAGTTACTCCGAGGCAAAAGAGACCCAGTACTTC.

J is TRBJ2-3 and V is TRBV30; D possibly corresponds to TRBD1 (6 bases). CDR1 is GTSNPN, CDR2 SVGIG, per germline (reference sequence). Trimming left V 0 bases short and J 1 base short, with 14 bases between. The CDR3 consists of 16 residues. The DNA for the CDR3 is TGTGCCTGGAGTGTAGGGCAGGGGTTGCGCACAGATACGCAGTATTTT. Its translation is CAWSVGQGLRTDTQYF.

V usage is TRBV9 and J usage is TRBJ1-1; the D is unclear. The CDR3 loop spans 11 amino acids. The germline CDR1 and CDR2 sequences are SGDLS and YYNGEE. The V and J ends lost 8 bases and 4 bases respectively, with 9 bases between them. The CDR3 region is CASSSGTEAFF. The CDR3 DNA is TGTGCCAGTTCCTCGGGCACTGAAGCTTTCTTT.

About this clone: An end of the junction differs from the germline gene, which may be a read error. CDR3 coding DNA: TGTGTCAGCAGTTCCTGGGACAGGGATCCCCAGCATTTT. It yields the protein CVSSSWDRDPQHF. V and J are TRBV12-3 or TRBV12-4 and TRBJ1-5, with TRBD1 identical over 9 bases. The CDR3 length is 13 residues.

The V gene is TRBV30, the J gene TRBJ2-2; D uncertain. This CDR3 contains 11 residues. Per the germline V gene, CDR1 is GTSNPN and CDR2 is SVGIG (reference sequence). V was cut by 4 bases and J by 6 bases, with 6 bases left in between. CDR3 sequence reads: CAWMESGELFF. CDR3 DNA sequence: TGTGCCTGGATGGAGTCCGGGGAGCTGTTTTTT.

V is TRBV28 and J is TRBJ2-3, with no clear D. CDR1 is MDHEN, CDR2 SYDVKM, per germline. V was trimmed by 3 bases and J by 8 bases, leaving 15 bases between them. The length of the CDR3 is 14 residues. CDR3 loop: CASSFSGREGTQYF. As DNA, the CDR3 is TGTGCCAGCAGTTTTTCGGGTCGTGAAGGTACGCAGTATTTT.

The rearrangement links TRBV28 to TRBJ2-7; weak D call: TRBD2 (5 bases). There are 12 residues in the CDR3. The germline V gene encodes CDR1 MDHEN and CDR2 SYDVKM. Trimming took 4 bases from V and 3 from J, leaving 7 bases between them. CDR3 sequence (DNA): TGTGCCAGCAGTTCCACTAGCTACGAGCAGTACTTC. It specifies CASSSTSYEQYF.

J is TRBJ2-5 and V is TRBV19; 7 bases map to TRBD1. With 6 bases clipped from V and 4 bases from J, the junction kept 2 bases outside the gene matches. The CDR3 runs to 12 residues. CDR1 is LNHDA and CDR2 is SQIVND in the germline V gene (reference sequence). The CDR3 protein is CASSGTVETQYF. DNA of the CDR3: TGTGCCAGTAGCGGGACAGTAGAGACCCAGTACTTC.

This clone has only one observation. CDR3 in DNA: TGTGCCAGCAGCCAAGGTACAGGATCTATGAACACTGAAGCTTTCTTT. Amino acids: CASSQGTGSMNTEAFF. The rearrangement joins TRBV3-1 (or the pseudogene TRBV3-2) to TRBJ1-1; D may be TRBD1 (5 bases). The CDR3 sequence is 16 residues long. Germline CDR1 reads LGHDT; CDR2 reads YNNKEL (reference sequence). Trimming removed 1 base from V and 0 bases from J, with 12 bases in between.

This sequence joins TRBV7-6 and TRBJ2-1; the D is unclear. Trimming left V 0 bases short and J 0 bases short, with 6 bases between. This CDR3 region has 15 residues. Germline V gives CDR1 SGHVS, CDR2 FNYEAQ. The CDR3 sequence: CASSLAHSSYNEQFF. CDR3 coding DNA: TGTGCCAGCAGCTTAGCGCACAGCTCCTACAATGAGCAGTTCTTC.